This TCR beta chain was observed in a study of blood T cell repertoires in COVID-19. Study context: COVID-19 samples from acute and convalescent phases originated in the United States, Italy and Spain.

Germline values: CDR1 LNHDA, CDR2 SQIVND (reference sequence). The CDR3 is 14 amino acids. Trimming cost V 4 bases and J 7 bases, with 13 bases left between them. Original processing methods: Reference gene primer amplification yielded estimated nucleated cell counts. Here immunoSEQ multiplex PCR was the method, and the copy in TCRdb shows in-frame clones only, minus some. That table is the source of V, J and clone size, and D and trimming were worked out from the DNA. The data hold about 80,000 clones, with around 89% observed a single time. Sequenced sample: peripheral blood. The TCR comes from an elderly woman with acute or convalescent COVID-19. The chain combines TRBV19 with TRBJ2-2; D is perhaps TRBD1 (5 bases). CDR3 DNA: TGTGCCAGTAGTAGCGTGCAGGGCGGCGGGGAGCTGTTTTTT. Translation gives CASSSVQGGGELFF.